Listed below are T cell receptor beta chains from one sample, sequenced in a study of post-analysis software for immune sequencing data. TCRdb recomputed calls from the PCR reads with MiXCR, one row per CDR3 protein. There are around 400,000 distinct CDR3 sequences in the sample; about 39% occur only once, and about 8% lies in the top ten. The sequenced sample consisted of blood. The source of these receptors is a girl aged 2 to 9 with multiple sclerosis. Each CDR3 is given with its conserved first and last residue. A D gene is named only where the DNA matches it firmly. For some rows the clone size is stated as once, few or many, or as a class when expanded; others skip it.

few,16,NA,TRBV11-2,TRBJ2-5,CASSPWDPTFQETQYF,TGTGCCAGCAGCCCCTGGGACCCTACTTTCCAAGAGACCCAGTACTTC
NA,14,NA,TRBV12-3/TRBV12-4,TRBJ2-7,CASSLMGTSYEQYF,TGTGCCAGCAGTTTAATGGGAACTTCCTACGAGCAGTACTTC
NA,16,TRBD1,TRBV7-3,TRBJ1-2,CASSSGTGRALYGYTF,TGTGCCAGCAGCTCGGGGACAGGGAGGGCTCTCTATGGCTACACCTTC
NA,13,TRBD1,TRBV6-1,TRBJ1-2,CASKRTGWDGYTF,TGTGCCAGCAAGCGGACAGGGTGGGATGGCTACACCTTC
NA,15,TRBD2,TRBV27,TRBJ2-5,CASSFNGRMLETQYF,TGTGCCAGCAGTTTTAACGGGAGGATGTTAGAGACCCAGTACTTC
NA,16,NA,TRBV28,TRBJ1-5,CASSLVQGYSNQPQHF,TGTGCCAGCAGTTTAGTACAGGGTTATAGCAATCAGCCCCAGCATTTT
NA,15,NA,TRBV7-3,TRBJ1-2,CASSPGGQGNYGYTF,TGTGCCAGCAGCCCCGGGGGCCAGGGGAACTATGGCTACACCTTC
NA,15,NA,TRBV10-3,TRBJ1-1,CAISRGRAVNTEAFF,TGTGCCATCAGCCGGGGGCGGGCGGTGAACACTGAAGCTTTCTTT
NA,15,NA,TRBV27,TRBJ2-1,CASTLAGGTGNEQFF,TGTGCCAGCACCCTTGCGGGGGGGACAGGCAATGAGCAGTTCTTC
once,15,TRBD2,TRBV7-6,TRBJ2-3,CASSLAGTKIYTQYF,TGTGCCAGCAGCTTAGCTGGGACTAAGATATACACGCAGTATTTT
few,16,TRBD2,TRBV4-1,TRBJ2-5,CASSPRPGLEAETQYF,TGCGCCAGCAGCCCGCGCCCGGGACTAGAAGCGGAGACCCAGTACTTC
NA,14,NA,TRBV20-1,TRBJ1-2,CSARRGAAPYGYTF,TGCAGTGCCCGCAGAGGCGCGGCCCCCTATGGCTACACCTTC
NA,14,NA,TRBV6-2/TRBV6-3,TRBJ2-5,CTSSYGPAVETQYF,TGTACCAGCAGTTACGGACCTGCAGTAGAGACCCAGTACTTC
few,13,NA,TRBV4-3,TRBJ2-7,CASSQDPQYEQYF,TGCGCCAGCAGCCAAGATCCCCAATACGAGCAGTACTTC
once,14,TRBD1,TRBV6-1,TRBJ1-2,CASSEYRGPYGYTF,TGTGCCAGCAGTGAATACAGGGGGCCCTATGGCTACACCTTC
NA,15,TRBD1,TRBV12-3/TRBV12-4,TRBJ1-1,CTSMGTGGPNTEAFF,TGTACCAGCATGGGGACAGGGGGCCCGAACACTGAAGCTTTCTTT
medium-sized,18,TRBD2,TRBV6-1,TRBJ2-1,CASSVRAGGYSSYNEQFF,TGTGCCAGCAGTGTTAGAGCGGGGGGTTACAGCTCCTACAATGAGCAGTTCTTC
NA,11,NA,TRBV7-2,TRBJ2-1,CASSLGTGQFF,TGTGCCAGCAGCTTAGGGACGGGGCAGTTCTTC
few,15,NA,TRBV7-9,TRBJ2-6,CASSLPRVGANVLTF,TGTGCCAGCAGCTTACCAAGGGTTGGGGCCAACGTCCTGACTTTC
few,14,TRBD1,TRBV6-6,TRBJ2-3,CASSYEQGEDTQYF,TGTGCCAGTAGTTATGAACAGGGGGAGGATACGCAGTATTTT
NA,16,TRBD2,TRBV7-2,TRBJ2-7,CASSLFGGSPSGEQYF,TGTGCCAGCAGCTTATTTGGCGGGAGCCCCTCCGGCGAGCAGTACTTC
NA,18,NA,TRBV15,TRBJ1-5,CATSREGSGTYINQPQHF,TGTGCCACCAGCAGAGAAGGAAGTGGGACTTACATCAATCAGCCCCAGCATTTT
few,14,NA,TRBV12-3/TRBV12-4,TRBJ1-5,CASSGKGGNQPQHF,TGTGCCAGCAGTGGCAAGGGTGGCAATCAGCCCCAGCATTTT
few,18,TRBD2,TRBV3-1,TRBJ2-1,CASSQAGTSGAPYNEQFF,TGTGCCAGCAGCCAAGCCGGGACTAGCGGGGCTCCTTACAATGAGCAGTTCTTC
once,15,TRBD1,TRBV27,TRBJ1-2,CASSQGAGGAYGYTF,TGTGCCAGCAGTCAAGGGGCAGGGGGCGCCTATGGCTACACCTTC
NA,15,TRBD2,TRBV3-1,TRBJ2-5,CASSSRGAQGETQYF,TGTGCCAGCAGCTCGCGGGGGGCCCAGGGAGAGACCCAGTACTTC
NA,17,NA,TRBV5-5,TRBJ2-3,CASSYRTGRASTDTQYF,TGTGCCAGCAGCTACCGTACAGGGCGAGCTAGCACAGATACGCAGTATTTT
few,15,NA,TRBV5-6,TRBJ2-3,CASSFAGLLVDTQYF,TGTGCCAGCAGCTTCGCCGGACTCCTGGTAGATACGCAGTATTTT
NA,14,TRBD1,TRBV10-3,TRBJ1-2,CATSPGQGVYGYTF,TGTGCCACCAGCCCGGGACAGGGAGTTTATGGCTACACCTTC
few,14,NA,TRBV7-8,TRBJ2-7,CASSLPQFVHEQYF,TGTGCCAGCAGCTTACCGCAATTCGTCCACGAGCAGTACTTC
few,13,NA,TRBV12-3/TRBV12-4,TRBJ2-7,CASRTRPYYEQYF,TGTGCCAGCAGGACTAGGCCCTACTACGAGCAGTACTTC
few,21,TRBD2,TRBV10-3,TRBJ2-1,CAISVGPGLAGESGRGNEQFF,TGTGCCATCAGCGTAGGACCGGGACTAGCGGGAGAATCTGGGCGTGGAAATGAGCAGTTCTTC
few,15,TRBD1,TRBV20-1,TRBJ2-5,CSATRQGAFWETQYF,TGCAGTGCTACGCGGCAGGGGGCTTTTTGGGAGACCCAGTACTTC
NA,15,NA,TRBV7-2,TRBJ2-2,CASSSMRDVNGELFF,TGTGCCAGCAGCTCTATGAGGGATGTTAACGGGGAGCTGTTTTTT
few,12,NA,TRBV6-2/TRBV6-3,TRBJ2-1,CASIRRGGEQFF,TGTGCCAGCATCAGAAGGGGGGGGGAGCAGTTCTTC
NA,16,TRBD1,TRBV20-1,TRBJ1-3,CSAIQTGGLSGNTRYF,TGCAGCGCAATTCAAACAGGGGGCCTCTCTGGAAACACCAGATATTTT
few,16,TRBD2,TRBV11-2,TRBJ2-7,CASSSKRGSLSYEQYF,TGTGCCAGCAGCTCAAAGCGGGGTTCTCTCTCCTACGAGCAGTACTTC
NA,17,TRBD1,TRBV13,TRBJ1-2,CASSPRQGVANRYGYTF,TGTGCCAGCAGCCCCCGACAGGGCGTAGCGAACCGCTATGGCTACACCTTC
few,14,NA,TRBV20-1,TRBJ2-4,CSAVWVVAKNIQYF,TGCAGTGCTGTATGGGTCGTAGCCAAAAACATTCAGTACTTC
NA,12,TRBD2,TRBV28,TRBJ2-7,CASTTSEYEQYF,TGTGCCAGCACAACTAGCGAGTACGAGCAGTACTTC
many,16,TRBD1,TRBV29-1,TRBJ1-2,CSKRLDTQGVDYGYTF,TGCAGCAAAAGATTAGATACACAGGGGGTTGACTATGGCTACACCTTC
few,13,NA,TRBV29-1,TRBJ1-1,CSVEGAMNTEAFF,TGCAGCGTTGAGGGGGCCATGAACACTGAAGCTTTCTTT